Each of the 12 T cell receptor beta chains below was sequenced from the same sample in a study of blood T cell repertoires in COVID-19. Clones were sequenced by immunoSEQ multiplex PCR, and TCRdb holds only the in-frame ones, with some missing. The sample includes under 80,000 clones, about 89% of them seen just once. Sequenced material: peripheral blood. These TCRs come from a man in his sixties or seventies with active or convalescent COVID-19.

The V call is TRBV7-8, the J call TRBJ1-5; D is undetermined. This CDR3 is 14 amino acids long. Looked up from germline, CDR1 is SGHVS and CDR2 is FQNEAQ. V lost 3 bases and J lost 7, with 13 bases in between. In nucleotides, the CDR3 is TGTGCCAGCAGCTTTGAGAGGGCGGGCCAGCCCCAGCATTTT. It is translated as CASSFERAGQPQHF.

The gene calls are TRBV7-9 and TRBJ1-5; 7 bases match TRBD1. In germline, CDR1 is SEHNR, CDR2 FQNEAQ (reference sequence). The CDR3 runs 19 residues. With 5 bases clipped from V and 0 bases from J, the junction kept 16 bases outside the gene matches. The CDR3 DNA reads TGTGCCAGCAGCCCGCCGACAGGGCAGCGGTTATATAGCAATCAGCCCCAGCATTTT. It yields the protein CASSPPTGQRLYSNQPQHF. Filled out from reference TRBV7-9 and TRBJ1-5, the complete variable domain reads DTGVSQNPRHKITKRGQNVTFRCDPISEHNRLYWYRQTLGQGPEFLTYFQNEAQLEKSRLLSDRFSAERPKGSFSTLEIQRTEQGDSAMYLCASSPPTGQRLYSNQPQHFGDGTRLSIL.

This chain uses TRBV4-1 with TRBJ1-4; TRBD1 is a possible D gene (6 bases). This CDR3 has 15 residues. With 6 bases removed from V and 4 bases from J, the gap between germline ends came to 15 bases. Looked up from germline, CDR1 is MGHRA and CDR2 is YSYEKL. CDR3 residues: CASSPLGRGNEKLFF. The CDR3, as DNA: TGCGCCAGCAGTCCACTTGGCAGGGGTAATGAAAAACTGTTTTTT.

The chain uses TRBV6-5 and TRBJ2-3; maybe TRBD2 (5 bases). CDR1 and CDR2 from the germline V gene are MNHEY and SVGAGI. The CDR3 covers 14 residues. Trimming removed 6 bases at V and 1 base at J, with 11 bases between. The CDR3 protein is CASSSDFRTDTQYF. CDR3 nucleotides: TGTGCCAGCAGCTCGGACTTTCGCACAGATACGCAGTATTTT.

This chain uses TRBV29-1 with TRBJ2-3, with 7 positions matching TRBD2. CDR1 and CDR2 (germline): SQVTM, ANQGSEA. The junction had 12 bases not matched to a gene; V was cut back by 7 bases and J by 2 bases. The CDR3 loop spans 15 amino acids. CDR3 in amino acids: CSASLSGSNTDTQYF. The CDR3 bases are TGCAGCGCTTCACTTAGCGGGTCAAACACAGATACGCAGTATTTT.

This clone was seen only once. V usage is TRBV10-3 and J usage is TRBJ2-1; no clear D. Germline-derived CDR1 and CDR2 are ENHRY and SYGVKD. V was clipped by 0 bases and J by 5 bases, with 5 bases between them. This CDR3 contains 13 residues. CDR3 in DNA: TGTGCCATCAGTGAGTCAGTAGACAATGAGCAGTTCTTC. Its protein product is CAISESVDNEQFF.

The chain couples TRBV5-1 to TRBJ2-1, with 7 bases aligning to TRBD1. J lost 9 bases, V lost 5 bases, and 8 bases had no gene match. The CDR3 has 13 amino acids. Germline lookup yields CDR1 SGHRS and CDR2 YFSETQ. The CDR3 is CASRSGQVGEQFF. The CDR3 bases are TGCGCCAGCAGATCAGGACAGGTCGGTGAGCAGTTCTTC.

The chain links TRBV7-9 to TRBJ1-6, with 8 bases lining up with TRBD1. V gave up 3 bases and J gave up 3 bases; unmatched junction bases: 7. The CDR3 length is 17 residues. Germline lookup yields CDR1 SEHNR and CDR2 FQNEAQ (reference sequence). This CDR3 reads CASSFGLQGVYNSPLHF. In DNA form, the CDR3 reads TGTGCCAGCAGCTTTGGCCTACAGGGGGTCTATAATTCACCCCTCCACTTT.

V is TRBV7-9 and J is TRBJ1-3, with TRBD1 as a possible D gene (6 bases). CDR1 SEHNR and CDR2 FQNEAQ come from the germline V gene (reference sequence). This CDR3 contains 16 residues. V shed 5 bases and J shed 4 bases, with 18 bases lying between them. The CDR3 loop is CASSGLPKTGGNTIYF. The CDR3 DNA is TGTGCCAGCAGCGGACTGCCTAAGACAGGAGGAAACACCATATATTTT.

This chain connects TRBV29-1 to TRBJ2-3; TRBD1 aligns across 8 bases. Germline V CDR1 and CDR2: SQVTM, ANQGSEA. The trim removed 6 bases at V and 5 bases at J, leaving 10 bases unmatched. The CDR3 totals 14 residues. The CDR3 nucleotides are TGCAGCGTCCGTAGGACAGGGTCGGTAGATACGCAGTATTTT. As protein: CSVRRTGSVDTQYF.

The chain recombines TRBV27 with TRBJ1-2; 9 bases align to TRBD1. J was trimmed by 8 bases and V by 3 bases; bases with no gene match: 13. The CDR3 extends over 16 amino acids. CDR1 and CDR2 from the germline V gene are MNHEY and SMNVEV (reference sequence). The CDR3 DNA is TGTGCCAGCAGTTTTAGGGGGATGGGACAGGGTGGCGGCTACACCTTC. It codes for CASSFRGMGQGGGYTF.

The chain combines TRBV4-2 with TRBJ1-6; D is unresolved. V was clipped by 0 bases and J by 11 bases, with 23 bases between them. CDR3 length equals 18 residues. The germline V gene encodes CDR1 LGHNA and CDR2 YNFKEQ. The CDR3 DNA reads TGTGCCAGCAGCCAAGATCGATTCAGGTCCACCCTGGGCCCACCCCTCCACTTT. This gives the protein CASSQDRFRSTLGPPLHF.